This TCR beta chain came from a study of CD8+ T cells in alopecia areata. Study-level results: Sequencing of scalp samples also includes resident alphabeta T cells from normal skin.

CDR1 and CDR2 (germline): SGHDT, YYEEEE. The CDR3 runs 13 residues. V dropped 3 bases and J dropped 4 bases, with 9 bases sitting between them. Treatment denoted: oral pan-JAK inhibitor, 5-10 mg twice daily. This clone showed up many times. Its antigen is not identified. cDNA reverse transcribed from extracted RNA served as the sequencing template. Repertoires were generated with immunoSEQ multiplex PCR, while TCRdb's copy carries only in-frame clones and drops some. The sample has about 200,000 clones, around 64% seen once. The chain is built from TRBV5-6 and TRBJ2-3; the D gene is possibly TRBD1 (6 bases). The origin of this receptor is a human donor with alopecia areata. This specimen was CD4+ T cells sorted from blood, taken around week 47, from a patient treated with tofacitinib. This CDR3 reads CASSSQGADTQYF. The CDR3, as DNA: TGTGCCAGCAGCTCACAGGGAGCAGATACGCAGTATTTT.